The 20 T cell receptor beta chains listed next were all sequenced from one sample in a study of T cell clonotyping in hematopoietic cell transplantation. The table came from immunoSEQ multiplex PCR; TCRdb's copy has only in-frame clones and leaves some out. In the table there are over 550 clones, approximately 94% of which are singletons. The material was PBMCs, obtained 180 days after allogeneic stem cell transplant. The receptors here all came from a male patient in his fifties who had an allogeneic stem cell transplant from a related donor, so the T cells may come from the graft donor. Some clones in this sample may be carry-over from other donors' samples.

The chain uses TRBV13 and TRBJ2-3; TRBD2 matches at 12 bases. This CDR3 spans 16 amino acids. The junction had 4 bases not matched to a gene; V was cut back by 4 bases and J by 2 bases. CDR1 PRHDT and CDR2 FYEKMQ come from the germline V gene (reference sequence). CDR3 loop: CASSSSSGGATDTQYF. The CDR3 DNA is TGTGCCAGCAGCTCGTCTAGCGGGGGGGCCACAGATACGCAGTATTTT.

The chain combines TRBV28 with TRBJ2-4; 9 positions agree with TRBD1. The CDR3 consists of 19 residues. Germline V gene data show CDR1 as MDHEN and CDR2 as SYDVKM. V was clipped by 5 bases and J by 7 bases; unmatched bases: 21. CDR3 sequence: CASSQHGTGKRGLANIQYF. DNA of the CDR3: TGTGCCAGCAGTCAACACGGGACAGGGAAAAGGGGTTTGGCGAACATTCAGTACTTC.

This sequence joins TRBV29-1 and TRBJ2-2; a weak D match, TRBD2 (7 bases). The CDR3 runs to 15 residues. V was cut by 3 bases and J by 4 bases, with 15 bases left in between. Germline lookup yields CDR1 SQVTM and CDR2 ANQGSEA. The CDR3 nucleotides are TGCAGCGTTGATAGGGGGGGAGGTAGCACCGGGGAGCTGTTTTTT. Residues: CSVDRGGGSTGELFF.

This chain joins TRBV5-1 and TRBJ1-4; TRBD1 aligns across 7 bases. With 7 bases clipped from V and 3 bases from J, the junction kept 6 bases outside the gene matches. Germline V gene lookup returns CDR1 SGHRS and CDR2 YFSETQ. The CDR3 runs to 14 residues. CDR3 in amino acids: CASASGTANEKLFF. CDR3 DNA: TGCGCCAGCGCGTCCGGGACAGCTAATGAAAAACTGTTTTTT.

The V call is TRBV28, the J call TRBJ2-1; D may correspond to TRBD1 or TRBD2 (5 bases each). The CDR3 loop spans 14 amino acids. Trimming took off 2 bases at V and 10 bases at J, with 15 bases between the two ends. CDR1 and CDR2 (germline): MDHEN, SYDVKM. The CDR3 protein is CASSLGTVLVEQFF. The CDR3 bases are TGTGCCAGCAGTTTAGGGACCGTTCTGGTCGAGCAGTTCTTC.

J is TRBJ2-1 and V is TRBV9; D possibly corresponds to TRBD1 (6 bases). The V gene's germline CDR1 is SGDLS and CDR2 YYNGEE. V dropped 3 bases and J dropped 0 bases, with 10 bases sitting between them. The CDR3 totals 15 residues. Here the CDR3 reads CASSAQGSSYNEQFF. The CDR3 DNA reads TGTGCCAGCAGCGCCCAGGGGAGCTCCTACAATGAGCAGTTCTTC.

The chain carries TRBV5-1 and TRBJ1-2, with a tentative D call TRBD1 (6 bases). The length of the CDR3 is 16 residues. Trimming took off 4 bases at V and 7 bases at J, with 23 bases between the two ends. CDR1 and CDR2 (germline): SGHRS, YFSETQ. CDR3 residues: CASSPEGVGVRSGYTF. In nucleotides, the CDR3 is TGCGCCAGCAGCCCGGAGGGGGTCGGGGTGCGAAGTGGCTACACCTTC.

V usage is TRBV6-5 and J usage is TRBJ2-7; the D gene is possibly TRBD2 (5 bases). The CDR3 is 13 amino acids. Trimming removed 6 bases at V and 6 bases at J, with 15 bases between. Germline V gene data show CDR1 as MNHEY and CDR2 as SVGAGI. The CDR3 bases are TGTGCCAGCAGCCGGACTCAGGAGACCGAGCAGTACTTC. Translating gives CASSRTQETEQYF.

The CDR3 DNA follows: TGTGCCAGCAGCAAGGGGGTTTCTAATGAAAAACTGTTTTTT. It is translated as CASSKGVSNEKLFF. The chain combines TRBV2 with TRBJ1-4; tentatively, D is TRBD1 (6 bases). V shed 6 bases and J shed 3 bases, with 11 bases lying between them. The germline CDR1 and CDR2 sequences are SNHLY and FYNNEI. The CDR3 has 14 amino acids. The full variable domain, with the rest looked up from reference TRBV2 and TRBJ1-4, is EPEVTQTPSHQVTQMGQEVILRCVPISNHLYFYWYRQILGQKVEFLVSFYNNEISEKSEIFDDQFSVERPDGSNFTLKIRSTKLEDSAMYFCASSKGVSNEKLFFGSGTQLSVL.

The chain employs TRBV2 and TRBJ2-7; D is ambiguous. The CDR3 contains 13 residues. Germline V gene data show CDR1 as SNHLY and CDR2 as FYNNEI. V shed 5 bases and J shed 1 base, with 9 bases lying between them. DNA of the CDR3: TGTGCCAGCAGTTTAAAGTGGTCCTACGAGCAGTACTTC. Translation: CASSLKWSYEQYF.

The chain joins TRBV6-1 to TRBJ2-2; the D gene is possibly TRBD2 (5 bases). Trimming pared 6 bases from V and 7 bases from J, leaving 12 bases between. Germline-derived CDR1 and CDR2 are MNHNS and SASEGT. CDR3 size: 13 residues. The CDR3 here is CASSWGVGGELFF. CDR3 nucleotides: TGTGCCAGCAGCTGGGGAGTTGGCGGGGAGCTGTTTTTT.

The J gene is TRBJ2-1, the V gene TRBV9; 7 bases line up with TRBD1. The CDR3 consists of 11 residues. Germline V lookup: CDR1 SGDLS, CDR2 YYNGEE. V trimming: 3 bases; J trimming: 15 bases; junction bases outside the gene matches: 6. The CDR3 DNA is TGTGCCAGCAGCGGACAGGGAACGCCGTTCTTC. Residues: CASSGQGTPFF.

The rearrangement uses TRBV28 and TRBJ1-6; a weak D match, TRBD1 (5 bases). Trimming removed 6 bases from V and 7 bases from J, with 13 bases in between. Germline assignment: CDR1 MDHEN and CDR2 SYDVKM. The CDR3 runs 14 residues. Here the CDR3 reads CASRQPGWNSPLHF. DNA of the CDR3: TGTGCCAGCAGACAACCAGGGTGGAATTCACCCCTCCACTTT.

The chain couples TRBV4-3 to TRBJ1-4; the D is unclear. The CDR3 runs to 16 residues. V gave up 4 bases and J gave up 2 bases, with 14 bases separating them. Looked up from germline, CDR1 is LGHNA and CDR2 is YSLEER. The DNA of the CDR3 is TGCGCCAGCAGCCCTCGGGAGTCTTGGACTAATGAAAAACTGTTTTTT. Translated, it gives CASSPRESWTNEKLFF.

V usage is TRBV5-1 and J usage is TRBJ1-3; D remains ambiguous. The CDR3 loop spans 15 amino acids. V was pared by 4 bases and J by 0 bases, with 11 bases between. CDR1 and CDR2 (germline): SGHRS, YFSETQ. The CDR3 coding sequence is TGCGCCAGCAGCCCGGGATTGAGCTCTGGAAACACCATATATTTT. Protein sequence: CASSPGLSSGNTIYF. The full variable domain, rest sourced from reference TRBV5-1 and TRBJ1-3, is KAGVTQTPRYLIKTRGQQVTLSCSPISGHRSVSWYQQTPGQGLQFLFEYFSETQRNKGNFPGRFSGRQFSNSRSEMNVSTLELGDSALYLCASSPGLSSGNTIYFGEGSWLTVV.

This clone came up once. This chain links TRBV10-2 with TRBJ1-2; tentatively, D is TRBD1 (5 bases). CDR1 is WSHSY and CDR2 is SAAADI in the germline V gene. V was clipped by 0 bases and J by 4 bases, with 9 bases between them. The CDR3 has 14 amino acids. As DNA, the CDR3 is TGCGCCAGCAGTGAGTCCCAGGGAGGCTATGGCTACACCTTC. Encoded protein: CASSESQGGYGYTF.

The rearrangement links TRBV5-1 to TRBJ2-5; D possibly corresponds to TRBD2 (6 bases). CDR3 size: 14 residues. Trimming stripped 4 bases from V and 5 bases from J, with 15 bases between. Germline V gene lookup returns CDR1 SGHRS and CDR2 YFSETQ. CDR3 loop: CASSQPGLLETQYF. Written as DNA, the CDR3 is TGCGCCAGCAGCCAACCGGGACTTTTGGAGACCCAGTACTTC.

The chain recombines TRBV19 with TRBJ1-2; TRBD1 matches at 7 bases. The germline gives CDR1 LNHDA, CDR2 SQIVND (reference sequence). The V and J ends lost 5 bases and 3 bases, in that order; junction bases with no gene match: 9. The CDR3 extends over 15 amino acids. CDR3 region: CASSSQTGSYYGYTF. CDR3 in DNA: TGTGCCAGTAGTTCTCAGACAGGGAGCTACTATGGCTACACCTTC.

To note about this clone: An end of the junction does not agree with germline; a read error may underlie this. V usage is TRBV6-7 and J usage is TRBJ2-6; D remains unclear. TRBV6-7 is flagged as an ORF with uncertain function. The CDR3 consists of 18 residues. The CDR3 loop is CASSSETRFTKSGQRPAF. The DNA for the CDR3 is TGTGCCAGCAGTTCCGAGACGCGTTTTACAAAGTCGGGCCAACGTCCTGCTTTC.

This clone was seen more than once but under ten times. The V call is TRBV18, the J call TRBJ1-1; D not certain. The germline gives CDR1 KGHSH, CDR2 LQKENI. V was clipped by 3 bases and J by 11 bases, with 13 bases between them. This CDR3 is built from 12 residues. CDR3 amino acids: CASSPSRRAAFF. Written as DNA, the CDR3 is TGTGCCAGCTCACCCTCACGGCGTGCTGCTTTCTTT.